Listed below are T cell receptor beta chains from one sample, sequenced in a study of T-cell reconstitution after alpha-beta-depleted transplantation in children. MiXCR was run by TCRdb on the PCR reads, yielding one entry per CDR3 protein. The sample lists about 980,000 distinct CDR3 sequences; roughly 29% were seen once. Specimen: PBMCs, mostly from graft donor cells, collected 360 days after TCRalphabeta/CD19-depleted stem cell transplant. These receptors came from a boy younger than two who had a stem cell transplant for SCID, so the T cells may come from the graft donor. Each CDR3 is given with its conserved first and last residue. D genes are given only for firm matches. Clone size is given for some rows only: seen once, a few or many times, or a class if the clone is expanded.

J gene | clone size | V gene | D gene | CDR3 DNA | CDR3 protein
TRBJ2-7 | . | TRBV3-1 | . | TGTGCCAGCAGCCATTTTATCACGGGACACTCCTACGAGCAGTACTTC | CASSHFITGHSYEQYF
TRBJ2-5 | once | TRBV10-2 | TRBD1 | TGCGCCAGCAGCGACCTCCCCGGACAGGGACGGTACTTC | CASSDLPGQGRYF
TRBJ2-7 | . | TRBV20-1 | TRBD1 | TGCAGTGCCAAGACAGGGATTTCCTACGAGCAGTACTTC | CSAKTGISYEQYF
TRBJ1-3 | . | TRBV28 | TRBD1 | TGTGCCGTTCGACAGGGTCTCTCTGGAAACACCATATATTTT | CAVRQGLSGNTIYF
TRBJ2-7 | few | TRBV15 | . | TGTGCCACCAGCAGAGATGTTGGCGGGGCGAGCTCCTACGAGCAGTACTTC | CATSRDVGGASSYEQYF
TRBJ2-3 | . | TRBV5-6 | . | TGTGCCAGCAGCCCGACAGGTATTCCCACAGATACGCAGTATTTT | CASSPTGIPTDTQYF
TRBJ2-5 | many | TRBV9 | . | TGTGCCAGCACTATTAGGGGGGGGTCCCAAGAGACCCAGTACTTC | CASTIRGGSQETQYF
TRBJ2-1 | few | TRBV4-2 | TRBD2 | TGTGCCAGCAGCCAAGATGGACTAGCGGGGGGCTACAATGAGCAGTTCTTC | CASSQDGLAGGYNEQFF
TRBJ2-1 | once | TRBV5-1 | TRBD1 | TGCGCCAGCAGGTTTCCGGGACAGGGGGCGAATGAGCAGTTCTTC | CASRFPGQGANEQFF
TRBJ1-1 | few | TRBV5-1 | . | TGCGCCAGCAGCTTGGCGGTAGGGACTGGGAACACTGAAGCTTTCTTT | CASSLAVGTGNTEAFF
TRBJ2-1 | few | TRBV5-1 | . | TGCGCCAGCAGCTTGGTTACCCCGACCCCCTACAATGAGCAGTTCTTC | CASSLVTPTPYNEQFF
TRBJ2-3 | . | TRBV11-2 | . | TGTGCCAGCAGCTTAGGGGAAGTGATCACAGATACGCAGTATTTT | CASSLGEVITDTQYF
TRBJ2-5 | . | TRBV19 | TRBD2 | TGTGCCAGTAGTACGGGGGGTCCGGGAGGGACCCAGTACTTC | CASSTGGPGGTQYF
TRBJ1-1 | few | TRBV5-1 | . | TGCGCCAGCAGCTTCCTTCCGGACAGACTGAACACTGAAGCTTTCTTT | CASSFLPDRLNTEAFF
TRBJ1-5 | . | TRBV29-1 | . | TGCAGCGTCTCCAGTTATAGCAATCAGCCCCAGCATTTT | CSVSSYSNQPQHF
TRBJ2-1 | few | TRBV11-2 | TRBD2 | TGTGCCAGCAGCTTACCCCAAAAGAGGACTAGCGTATACAATGAGCAGTTCTTC | CASSLPQKRTSVYNEQFF
TRBJ1-1 | few | TRBV29-1 | . | TGCAGCGTGCAGGGTGGCAGCCGGAACACTGAAGCTTTCTTT | CSVQGGSRNTEAFF
TRBJ2-1 | few | TRBV12-3/TRBV12-4 | . | TGTGCCAGCAGGCCCCCCAGGGTTAGATATGATGAGCAGTTCTTC | CASRPPRVRYDEQFF
TRBJ2-3 | . | TRBV7-2 | TRBD2 | TGTGCCAGCAGCTTAGACGGGGGGGCTGCAGATACGCAGTATTTT | CASSLDGGAADTQYF
TRBJ2-3 | . | TRBV20-1 | . | TGCAGTGCTAGAGACCCCTCGGGCCCCAGCACAGATACGCAGTATTTT | CSARDPSGPSTDTQYF
TRBJ1-1 | . | TRBV4-3 | . | TGCGCCAGCAGCCTTGACAGGAGTACTGAAGCTTTCTTT | CASSLDRSTEAFF
TRBJ2-7 | . | TRBV10-3 | . | TGTGCCATCAGGGAAACAGGGTTCTACGAGCAGTACTTC | CAIRETGFYEQYF
TRBJ1-5 | few | TRBV20-1 | . | TGCAGTGCAACCCTATGGGAGGACCCCGATCAGCCCCAGCATTTT | CSATLWEDPDQPQHF
TRBJ2-3 | few | TRBV6-5 | . | TGTGCCAGCAGTTACCAGCAGGGACTTAGCACAGATACGCAGTATTTT | CASSYQQGLSTDTQYF
TRBJ2-1 | . | TRBV4-2 | . | TGTGCCAGCAGCCACGATGGTAACAATGAGCAGTTCTTC | CASSHDGNNEQFF
TRBJ2-7 | few | TRBV20-1 | . | TGCAGTGCTACCCCAGCCTACGAGCAGTACTTC | CSATPAYEQYF
TRBJ2-4 | . | TRBV5-1 | . | TGCGCCAGCAGCTTGAACGGGGGCGACGACAAAAACATTCAGTACTTC | CASSLNGGDDKNIQYF
TRBJ2-7 | . | TRBV29-1 | . | TGCAGCGGGGGGGACACTACCTACGAGCAGTACTTC | CSGGDTTYEQYF
TRBJ2-7 | . | TRBV5-1 | TRBD1 | TGCGCCAGCAGCTGGGACAGGGTGGACGAGCAGTACTTC | CASSWDRVDEQYF
TRBJ2-3 | many | TRBV15 | . | TGTGCCACCAGCAGAGACCAGGTTGGCACAGATACGCAGTATTTT | CATSRDQVGTDTQYF
TRBJ2-7 | few | TRBV24-1 | . | TGTGCCACCGAGGCAGGGAGCTACGAGCAGTACTTC | CATEAGSYEQYF
TRBJ2-7 | . | TRBV4-1 | TRBD1 | TGCGCCAGCAGCTTCCGGGACAGCATCTCCTACGAGCAGTACTTC | CASSFRDSISYEQYF
TRBJ2-6 | few | TRBV9 | . | TGTGCCAGCAGCGGAAGAGGGTCCACTGGGGCCAACGTCCTGACTTTC | CASSGRGSTGANVLTF
TRBJ1-2 | . | TRBV6-2/TRBV6-3 | . | TGTGCCGCCCAACAAGGATCTAACTATGGCTACACCTTC | CAAQQGSNYGYTF
TRBJ2-1 | . | TRBV5-1 | TRBD1 | TGCGCCAGCAGCTGGACAGGGACCACCTACAATGAGCAGTTCTTC | CASSWTGTTYNEQFF
TRBJ2-7 | . | TRBV4-1 | . | TGCGCCAGCAGCCAAGTGACAGCGCAACGCTACGAGCAGTACTTC | CASSQVTAQRYEQYF
TRBJ2-3 | . | TRBV7-2 | . | TGTGCCAGCAGCCTCAGGACTAAACTTAATACGCAGTATTTT | CASSLRTKLNTQYF
TRBJ2-4 | . | TRBV2 | . | TGTGCCAGCATTGGACGGAAAAACATTCAGTACTTC | CASIGRKNIQYF
TRBJ2-7 | . | TRBV5-6 | . | TGTGCCAGCAGCCCGGAGGGGACTCTCTCCTACGAGCAGTACTTC | CASSPEGTLSYEQYF
TRBJ2-7 | . | TRBV28 | . | TGTGCCAGCAGACCGCGTGGGGGACCCTACGAGCAGTACTTC | CASRPRGGPYEQYF
TRBJ2-6 | . | TRBV29-1 | . | TGCAGCGTTCCTTCAGGGAGCCCTGGGGCCAACGTCCTGACTTTC | CSVPSGSPGANVLTF